The rows below give T cell receptor beta chains drawn from one sample of a study of shared clonotypes between healthy human individuals. The table came from immunoSEQ multiplex PCR; TCRdb's copy has only in-frame clones and leaves some out. This table holds around 720,000 clones, 55% to 85% found once. Sequencing was done on a sample of memory CD4+ T cells sorted from blood. The receptors here all came from a woman between 25 and 40 years old in good health. CDR3s include the opening cysteine and the closing phenylalanine or tryptophan. The D gene is left open where the match is weak. Expanded clones get a size class; other rows say once, few or many, or leave the size out.

CDR3 length	V gene	clone size	D gene	J gene	CDR3 protein	CDR3 DNA
15	TRBV2	-	TRBD2	TRBJ2-3	CASSALAGSTDTQYF	TGTGCCAGCAGTGCACTAGCGGGATCCACAGATACGCAGTATTTT
15	TRBV5-1	-	-	TRBJ2-7	CASSGGGGSFHEQYF	TGCGCCAGCAGTGGGGGTGGCGGTAGCTTCCACGAGCAGTACTTC
14	TRBV5-6	few	TRBD1	TRBJ2-7	CASSLRQGAGEQYF	TGTGCCAGCAGCTTACGACAGGGGGCCGGCGAGCAGTACTTC
13	TRBV7-6	-	-	TRBJ2-2	CASKRGSTGELFF	TGTGCCAGCAAGAGAGGAAGCACCGGGGAGCTGTTTTTT
16	TRBV7-2	-	-	TRBJ2-6	CASSSEAVSGANVLTF	TGTGCCAGCAGCTCCGAGGCCGTCTCGGGGGCCAACGTCCTGACTTTC
17	TRBV19	-	TRBD2	TRBJ2-1	CASSIGSSQGLADEQFF	TGTGCCAGTAGTATAGGTAGTTCGCAGGGACTAGCGGATGAGCAGTTCTTC
12	TRBV10-1	-	-	TRBJ2-7	CAGPGTSYEQYF	TGCGCCGGCCCCGGCACCTCCTACGAGCAGTACTTC
16	TRBV9	-	TRBD2	TRBJ2-1	CASSVVSGRSYNEQFF	TGTGCCAGCAGCGTAGTTAGCGGGAGGTCCTACAATGAGCAGTTCTTC
12	TRBV25-1	few	-	TRBJ2-7	CASSRASYEQYF	TGTGCCAGCAGTCGCGCATCCTACGAGCAGTACTTC
14	TRBV30	-	-	TRBJ1-5	CAWSLAGVYQPQHF	TGTGCCTGGAGTCTCGCCGGAGTCTATCAGCCCCAGCATTTT
17	TRBV14	-	TRBD2	TRBJ2-2	CASSELRLAGDTGELFF	TGTGCCAGCAGTGAACTCCGACTAGCGGGAGACACCGGGGAGCTGTTTTTT
12	TRBV11-1	-	-	TRBJ2-5	CASSLGSETQYF	TGTGCCAGCAGCTTAGGATCAGAGACCCAGTACTTC
16	TRBV4-1	-	TRBD2	TRBJ2-1	CASSQSTSGKLNEQFF	TGCGCCAGCAGCCAATCGACTAGCGGGAAATTAAATGAGCAGTTCTTC
14	TRBV27	-	-	TRBJ1-1	CASSPQGWATEAFF	TGTGCCAGCAGTCCTCAGGGGTGGGCCACTGAAGCTTTCTTT
14	TRBV5-1	-	TRBD1	TRBJ1-4	CASTADRGREKLFF	TGCGCCAGCACCGCGGACAGGGGGCGTGAAAAACTGTTTTTT
18	TRBV9	-	TRBD2	TRBJ2-1	CASSVESSGSFSYNEQFF	TGTGCCAGCAGCGTAGAAAGTAGCGGGTCCTTCTCCTACAATGAGCAGTTCTTC
14	TRBV6-1	-	-	TRBJ1-5	CASSEARLYQPQHF	TGTGCCAGCAGTGAAGCGCGGTTGTATCAGCCCCAGCATTTT
14	TRBV23-1	-	-	TRBJ1-5	CASSGGSSNQPQHF	TGCGCCAGCAGTGGAGGGAGTAGCAATCAGCCCCAGCATTTT
14	TRBV10-2	-	-	TRBJ1-2	CASSVFQGIRGYTF	TGCGCCAGCAGTGTATTCCAGGGGATCCGGGGCTACACCTTC
15	TRBV4-1	-	-	TRBJ2-2	CASRDSGGNTGELFF	TGCGCCAGCAGGGACAGCGGAGGGAACACCGGGGAGCTGTTTTTT
16	TRBV7-3	-	-	TRBJ2-2	CASIFPGLPIPGELFF	TGTGCCAGTATATTCCCGGGACTCCCAATTCCCGGGGAGCTGTTTTTT
12	TRBV29-1	-	-	TRBJ2-7	CSVQGETYEQYF	TGCAGCGTCCAAGGCGAAACCTACGAGCAGTACTTC
15	TRBV5-1	once	-	TRBJ1-1	CASSKDINRDTEAFF	TGCGCCAGCAGCAAGGACATCAACAGGGACACTGAAGCTTTCTTT
16	TRBV5-1	-	TRBD2	TRBJ2-2	CASSPGLALNTGELFF	TGCGCCAGCAGCCCAGGACTAGCGCTAAACACCGGGGAGCTGTTTTTT